This TCR beta chain was retrieved from a study of T cell changes during pregnancy in multiple sclerosis. Measured with immunoSEQ multiplex PCR; TCRdb has only the in-frame clones, and not every one. Of fewer than 50,000 clones in the sample, approximately 90% were seen once. The origin of this receptor is a female donor in good health, enrolled as a control in a pregnancy study. This specimen was CD4+ T cells from peripheral blood mononuclear cells, taken in the second trimester of pregnancy.

The CDR3 here is CASSPADSNSNQPQHF. The CDR3 coding sequence is TGTGCCAGCAGCCCCGCAGACAGTAATAGCAATCAGCCCCAGCATTTT. The gene calls are TRBV4-2 and TRBJ1-5; D is possibly TRBD1 (5 bases). Trimming took 4 bases from V and 0 from J, leaving 13 bases between them. The CDR3 totals 16 residues. From germline, CDR1 is LGHNA and CDR2 YNFKEQ.